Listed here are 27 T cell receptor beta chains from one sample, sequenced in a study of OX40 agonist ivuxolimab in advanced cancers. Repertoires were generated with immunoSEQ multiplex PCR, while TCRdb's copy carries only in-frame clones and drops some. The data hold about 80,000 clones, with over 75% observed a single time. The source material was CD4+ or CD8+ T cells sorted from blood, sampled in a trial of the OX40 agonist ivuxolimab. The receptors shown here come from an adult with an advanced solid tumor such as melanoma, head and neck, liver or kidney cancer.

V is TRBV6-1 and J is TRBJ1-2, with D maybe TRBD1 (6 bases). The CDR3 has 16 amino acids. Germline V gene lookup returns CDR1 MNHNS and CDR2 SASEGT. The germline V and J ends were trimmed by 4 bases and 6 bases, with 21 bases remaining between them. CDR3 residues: CASSVFTGRLGDGYTF. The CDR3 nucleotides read TGTGCCAGCAGTGTTTTTACAGGGAGACTAGGAGATGGCTACACCTTC.

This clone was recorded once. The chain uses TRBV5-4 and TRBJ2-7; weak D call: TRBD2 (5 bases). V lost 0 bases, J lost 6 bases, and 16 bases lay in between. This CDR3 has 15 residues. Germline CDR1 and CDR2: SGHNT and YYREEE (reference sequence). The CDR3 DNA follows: TGTGCCAGCAGCTTGGGAGGGAATATCGGTGGCGAGCAGTACTTC. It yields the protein CASSLGGNIGGEQYF.

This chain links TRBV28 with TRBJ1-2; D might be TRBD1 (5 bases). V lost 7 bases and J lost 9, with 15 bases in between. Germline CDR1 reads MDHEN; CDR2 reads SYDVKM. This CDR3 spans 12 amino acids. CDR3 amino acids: CASTTGGVRYTF. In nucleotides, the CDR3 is TGTGCCAGCACCACCGGGGGGGTTCGCTACACCTTC.

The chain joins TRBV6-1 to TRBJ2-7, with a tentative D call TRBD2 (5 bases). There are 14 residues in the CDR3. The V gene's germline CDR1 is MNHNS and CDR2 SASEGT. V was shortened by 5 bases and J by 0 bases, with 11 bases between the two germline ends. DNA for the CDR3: TGTGCCAGCAGTTCTCCGGGGAGCTCCTACGAGCAGTACTTC. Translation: CASSSPGSSYEQYF.

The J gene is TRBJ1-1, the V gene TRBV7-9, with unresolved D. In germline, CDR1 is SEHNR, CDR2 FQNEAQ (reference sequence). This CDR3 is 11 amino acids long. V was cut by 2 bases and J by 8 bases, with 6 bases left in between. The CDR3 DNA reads TGTGCCAGCAGCTTACCAGGAGAAGCTTTCTTT. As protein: CASSLPGEAFF.

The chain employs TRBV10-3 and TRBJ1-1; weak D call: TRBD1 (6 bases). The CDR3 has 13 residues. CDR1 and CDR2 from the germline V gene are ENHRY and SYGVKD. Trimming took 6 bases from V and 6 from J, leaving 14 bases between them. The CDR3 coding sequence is TGTGCCATCAGGGGAGGGGGGGCGCCTGAAGCTTTCTTT. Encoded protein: CAIRGGGAPEAFF.

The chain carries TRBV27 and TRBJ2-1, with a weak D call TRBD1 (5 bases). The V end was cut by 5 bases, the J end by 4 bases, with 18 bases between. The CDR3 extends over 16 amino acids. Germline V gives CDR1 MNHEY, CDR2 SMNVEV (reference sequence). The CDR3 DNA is TGTGCCAGCAGTCGGACAAGCACCTCGACTTACAATGAGCAGTTCTTC. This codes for CASSRTSTSTYNEQFF.

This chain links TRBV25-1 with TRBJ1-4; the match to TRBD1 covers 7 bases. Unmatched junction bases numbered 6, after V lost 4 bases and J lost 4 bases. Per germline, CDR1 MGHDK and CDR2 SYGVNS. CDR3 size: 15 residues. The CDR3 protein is CASSVPGQINEKLFF. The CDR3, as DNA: TGTGCCAGCAGTGTACCGGGACAGATTAATGAAAAACTGTTTTTT.

The CDR3 DNA sequence: TGTGCCAGCAGTGAACAGACGGGGACCAGGCAGCCCCAGCATTTT. Amino acids: CASSEQTGTRQPQHF. This sequence joins TRBV6-1 and TRBJ1-5; possibly TRBD1 for D (5 bases). Germline CDR1 reads MNHNS; CDR2 reads SASEGT. This CDR3 is 15 amino acids long. Trimming stripped 2 bases from V and 7 bases from J, with 15 bases between.

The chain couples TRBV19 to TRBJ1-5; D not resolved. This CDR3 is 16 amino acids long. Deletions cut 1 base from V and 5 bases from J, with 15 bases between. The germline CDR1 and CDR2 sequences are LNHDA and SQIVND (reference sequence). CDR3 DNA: TGTGCCAGTAGTATAGCCGACGGAGAGACTGATCAGCCCCAGCATTTT. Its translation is CASSIADGETDQPQHF. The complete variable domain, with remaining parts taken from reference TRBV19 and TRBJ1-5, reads DGGITQSPKYLFRKEGQNVTLSCEQNLNHDAMYWYRQDPGQGLRLIYYSQIVNDFQKGDIAEGYSVSREKKESFPLTVTSAQKNPTAFYLCASSIADGETDQPQHFGDGTRLSIL.

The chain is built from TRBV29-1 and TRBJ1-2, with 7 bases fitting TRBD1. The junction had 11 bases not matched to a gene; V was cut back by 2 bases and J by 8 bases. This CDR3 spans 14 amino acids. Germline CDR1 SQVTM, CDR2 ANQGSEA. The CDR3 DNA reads TGCAGCGTTGAAAAGGGACAGCTATCGGAGGGCTACACCTTC. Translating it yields CSVEKGQLSEGYTF.

The CDR3 nucleotides read TGCGCCAGCAGCCTGACTAGCCGCACAGATACGCAGTATTTT. This encodes CASSLTSRTDTQYF. The chain employs TRBV5-1 and TRBJ2-3; TRBD2 matches at 7 bases. The CDR3 runs 14 residues. V shed 4 bases, J shed 1 base, and the junction held 3 bases outside the gene matches. Germline CDR1 reads SGHRS; CDR2 reads YFSETQ.

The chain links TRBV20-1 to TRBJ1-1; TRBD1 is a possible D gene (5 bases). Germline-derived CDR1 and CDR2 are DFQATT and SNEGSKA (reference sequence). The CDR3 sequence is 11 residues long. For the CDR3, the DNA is TGCAGAAAGACAGATAACACTGAAGCTTTCTTT. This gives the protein CRKTDNTEAFF.

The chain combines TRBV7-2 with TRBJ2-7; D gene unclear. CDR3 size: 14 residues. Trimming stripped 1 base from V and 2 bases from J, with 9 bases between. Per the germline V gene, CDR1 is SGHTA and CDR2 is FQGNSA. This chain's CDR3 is CASSLVTGTYEQYF. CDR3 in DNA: TGTGCCAGCAGCTTAGTGACTGGAACCTACGAGCAGTACTTC.

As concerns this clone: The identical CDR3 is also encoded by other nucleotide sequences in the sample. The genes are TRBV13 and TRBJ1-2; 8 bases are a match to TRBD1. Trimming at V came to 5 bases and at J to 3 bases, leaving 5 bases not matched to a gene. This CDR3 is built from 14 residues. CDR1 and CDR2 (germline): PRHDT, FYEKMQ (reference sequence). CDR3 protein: CASSLDRGDYGYTF. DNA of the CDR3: TGTGCCAGCAGCCTAGACAGGGGCGACTATGGCTACACCTTC.

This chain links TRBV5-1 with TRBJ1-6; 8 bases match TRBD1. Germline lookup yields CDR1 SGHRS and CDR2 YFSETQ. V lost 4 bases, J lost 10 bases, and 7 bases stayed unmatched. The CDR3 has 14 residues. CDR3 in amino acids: CASSPDRVGSPLHF. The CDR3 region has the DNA TGCGCCAGCAGCCCGGACAGGGTAGGGTCACCCCTCCACTTT.

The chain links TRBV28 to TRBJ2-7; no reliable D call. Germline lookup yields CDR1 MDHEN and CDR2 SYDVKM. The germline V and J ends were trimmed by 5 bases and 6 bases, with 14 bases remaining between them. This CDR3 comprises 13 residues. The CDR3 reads CASSRPAPGEQYF. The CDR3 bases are TGTGCCAGCAGTCGGCCGGCGCCGGGCGAGCAGTACTTC. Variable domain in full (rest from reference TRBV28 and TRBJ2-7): DVKVTQSSRYLVKRTGEKVFLECVQDMDHENMFWYRQDPGLGLRLIYFSYDVKMKEKGDIPEGYSVSREKKERFSLILESASTNQTSMYLCASSRPAPGEQYFGPGTRLTVT.

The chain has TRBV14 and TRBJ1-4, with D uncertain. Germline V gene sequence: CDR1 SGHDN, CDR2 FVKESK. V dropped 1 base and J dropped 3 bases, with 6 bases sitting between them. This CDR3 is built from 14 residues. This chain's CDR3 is CASSQVRSNEKLFF. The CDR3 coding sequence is TGTGCCAGCAGCCAAGTACGGTCTAATGAAAAACTGTTTTTT.

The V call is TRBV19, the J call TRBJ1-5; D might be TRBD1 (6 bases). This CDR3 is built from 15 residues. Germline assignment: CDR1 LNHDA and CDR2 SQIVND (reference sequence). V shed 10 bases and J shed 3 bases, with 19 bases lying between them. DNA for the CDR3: TGTGCCACCAGGCCTACGGCAGGGGCCAATCAGCCCCAGCATTTT. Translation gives CATRPTAGANQPQHF.

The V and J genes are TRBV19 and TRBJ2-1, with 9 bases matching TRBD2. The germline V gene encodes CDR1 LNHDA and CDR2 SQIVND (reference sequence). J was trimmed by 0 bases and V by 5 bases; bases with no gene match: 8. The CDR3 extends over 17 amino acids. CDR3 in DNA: TGTGCCAGTAGTGTAGGGAGACTAGCGGCCTCCTACAATGAGCAGTTCTTC. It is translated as CASSVGRLAASYNEQFF.

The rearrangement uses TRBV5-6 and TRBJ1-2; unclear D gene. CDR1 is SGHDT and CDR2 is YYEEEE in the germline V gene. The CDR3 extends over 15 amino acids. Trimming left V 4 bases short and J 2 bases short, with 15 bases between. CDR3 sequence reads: CASSPEGLLNYGYTF. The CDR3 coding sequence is TGTGCCAGCAGCCCGGAAGGACTCTTGAACTATGGCTACACCTTC. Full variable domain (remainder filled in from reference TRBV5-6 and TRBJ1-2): DAGVTQSPTHLIKTRGQQVTLRCSPKSGHDTVSWYQQALGQGPQFIFQYYEEEERQRGNFPDRFSGHQFPNYSSELNVNALLLGDSALYLCASSPEGLLNYGYTFGSGTRLTVV.

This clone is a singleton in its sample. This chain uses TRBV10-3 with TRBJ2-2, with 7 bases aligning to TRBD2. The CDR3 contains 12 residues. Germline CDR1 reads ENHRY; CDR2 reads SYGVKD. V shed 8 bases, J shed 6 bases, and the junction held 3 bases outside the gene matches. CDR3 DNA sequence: TGTGCCATCTCGGGAGGTGCCGGGGAGCTGTTTTTT. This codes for CAISGGAGELFF.

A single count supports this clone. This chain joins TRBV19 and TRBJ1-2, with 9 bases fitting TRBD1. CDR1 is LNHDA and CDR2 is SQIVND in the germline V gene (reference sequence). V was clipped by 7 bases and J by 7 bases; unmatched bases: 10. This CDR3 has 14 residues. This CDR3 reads CASTGTGFWSGYTF. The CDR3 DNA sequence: TGTGCCAGTACAGGGACAGGGTTTTGGTCTGGCTACACCTTC.

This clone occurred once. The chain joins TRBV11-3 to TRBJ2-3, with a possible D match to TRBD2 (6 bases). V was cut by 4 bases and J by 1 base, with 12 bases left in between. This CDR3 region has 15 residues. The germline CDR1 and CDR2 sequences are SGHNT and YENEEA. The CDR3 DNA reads TGTGCCAGCAGCTCTGGGTGGGAGGGCACAGATACGCAGTATTTT. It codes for CASSSGWEGTDTQYF. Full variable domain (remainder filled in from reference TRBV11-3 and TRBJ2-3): EAGVVQSPRYKIIEKKQPVAFWCNPISGHNTLYWYLQNLGQGPELLIRYENEEAVDDSQLPKDRFSAERLKGVDSTLKIQPAELGDSAVYLCASSSGWEGTDTQYFGPGTRLTVL.

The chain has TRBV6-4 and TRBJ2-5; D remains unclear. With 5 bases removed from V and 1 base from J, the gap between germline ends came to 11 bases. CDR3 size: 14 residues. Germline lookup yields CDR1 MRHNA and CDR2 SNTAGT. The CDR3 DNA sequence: TGTGCCAGCAGTCCCAGTGCGTCCCAAGAGACCCAGTACTTC. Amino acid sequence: CASSPSASQETQYF.

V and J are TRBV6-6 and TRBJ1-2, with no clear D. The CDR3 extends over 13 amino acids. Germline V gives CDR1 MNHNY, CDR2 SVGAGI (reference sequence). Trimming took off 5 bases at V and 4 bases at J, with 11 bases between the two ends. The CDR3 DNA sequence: TGTGCCAGCAGTAGACGGGAAGGCTATGGCTACACCTTC. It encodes CASSRREGYGYTF.

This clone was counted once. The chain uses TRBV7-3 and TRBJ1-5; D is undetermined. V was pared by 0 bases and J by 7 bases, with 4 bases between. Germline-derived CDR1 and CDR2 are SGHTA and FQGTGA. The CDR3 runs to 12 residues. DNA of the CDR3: TGTGCCAGCAGCTTAACCGTCCAGCCCCAGCATTTT. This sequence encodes CASSLTVQPQHF.